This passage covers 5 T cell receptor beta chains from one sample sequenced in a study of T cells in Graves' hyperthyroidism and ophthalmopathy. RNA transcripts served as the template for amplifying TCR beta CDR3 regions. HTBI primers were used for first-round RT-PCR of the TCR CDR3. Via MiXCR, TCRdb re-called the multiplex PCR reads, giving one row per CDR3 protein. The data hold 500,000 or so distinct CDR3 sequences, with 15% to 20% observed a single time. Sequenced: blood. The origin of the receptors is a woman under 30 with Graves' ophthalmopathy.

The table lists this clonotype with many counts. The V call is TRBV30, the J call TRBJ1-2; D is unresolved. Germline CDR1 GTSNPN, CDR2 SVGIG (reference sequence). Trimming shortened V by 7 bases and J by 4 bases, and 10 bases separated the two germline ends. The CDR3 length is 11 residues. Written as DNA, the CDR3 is TGTGCCTCCCAAGTACTCTATGGCTACACCTTC. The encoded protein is CASQVLYGYTF.

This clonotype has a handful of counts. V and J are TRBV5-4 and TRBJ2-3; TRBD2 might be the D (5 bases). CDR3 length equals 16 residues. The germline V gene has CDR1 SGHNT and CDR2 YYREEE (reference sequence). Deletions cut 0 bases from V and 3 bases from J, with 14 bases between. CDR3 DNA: TGTGCCAGCAGCTTGGGACCAGCCCGCGGGACAGATACGCAGTATTTT. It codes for CASSLGPARGTDTQYF.

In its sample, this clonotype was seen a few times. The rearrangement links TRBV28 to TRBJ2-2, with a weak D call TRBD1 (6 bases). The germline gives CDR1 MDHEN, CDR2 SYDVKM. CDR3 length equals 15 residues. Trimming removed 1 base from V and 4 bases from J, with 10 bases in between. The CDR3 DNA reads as TGTGCCAGCAGTTTATCAACAGGGCCCACCGGGGAGCTGTTTTTT. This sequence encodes CASSLSTGPTGELFF.

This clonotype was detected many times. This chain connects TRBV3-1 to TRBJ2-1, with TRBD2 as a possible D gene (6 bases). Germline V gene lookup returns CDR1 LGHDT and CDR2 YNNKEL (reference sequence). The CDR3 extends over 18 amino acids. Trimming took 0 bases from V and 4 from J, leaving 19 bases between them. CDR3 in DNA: TGTGCCAGCAGCCAAGATTCCCTTTTAGCGGCAGATTACAATGAGCAGTTCTTC. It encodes CASSQDSLLAADYNEQFF.

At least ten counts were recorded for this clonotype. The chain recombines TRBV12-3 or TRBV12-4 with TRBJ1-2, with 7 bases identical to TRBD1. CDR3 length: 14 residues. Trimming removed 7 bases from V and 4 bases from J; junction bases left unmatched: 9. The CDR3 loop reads CASTPTGTVYGYTF. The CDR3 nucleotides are TGTGCCAGCACCCCGACCGGGACAGTCTATGGCTACACCTTC.